The 13 T cell receptor beta chains below were found in one sample sequenced in a study of T cell repertoires in cytomegalovirus infection. In TCRdb, the reads were re-called with MiXCR into one record per CDR3 protein. The sample has tens of thousands of distinct CDR3 sequences, about 26% seen once. No antigen has been identified for these receptors. This material consisted of CD8+ T cells from cultured PBMCs, taken from culture after CMV antigen stimulation. These TCRs come from a human donor in good health (CMV status not recorded). Some clones in this sample may be carry-over from other donors' samples.

This clonotype showed up just a few times. The V and J genes are TRBV28 and TRBJ2-7, with D possibly TRBD1 on 6 matching bases. Trimming took 3 bases from V and 0 from J, leaving 9 bases between them. There are 14 residues in the CDR3. Germline V gene lookup returns CDR1 MDHEN and CDR2 SYDVKM. CDR3 region: CASSFGQSSYEQYF. The CDR3 nucleotides are TGTGCCAGCAGTTTTGGACAGAGCTCCTACGAGCAGTACTTC.

This clonotype has just a few counts. This chain connects TRBV27 to TRBJ2-2; tentatively, D is TRBD1 (5 bases). V lost 2 bases, J lost 0 bases, and 7 bases lay in between. The CDR3 is made up of 15 amino acids. Germline assignment: CDR1 MNHEY and CDR2 SMNVEV (reference sequence). The CDR3 coding sequence is TGTGCCAGCAGTTTAGAACAGGCGAACACCGGGGAGCTGTTTTTT. Encoded protein: CASSLEQANTGELFF.

This clonotype was observed once. The junction and the germline gene differ at one end; a read error may be behind it. The chain joins TRBV7-7 to TRBJ2-1, with D possibly being TRBD1 (5 bases). There are 13 residues in the CDR3. Germline V gene lookup returns CDR1 SSHAT and CDR2 FNYEAQ (reference sequence). CDR3 coding DNA: TGTGCTAGCAGCTTAGGGGTATCCGACGAGCAGTTCTTC. It encodes CASSLGVSDEQFF.

The chain has TRBV7-3 and TRBJ2-1; TRBD2 matches at 12 bases. CDR1 is SGHTA, CDR2 FQGTGA, per germline. This CDR3 contains 15 residues. J was trimmed by 7 bases and V by 5 bases; bases with no gene match: 6. This CDR3 reads CASSPAGLAGNEQFF. The CDR3 nucleotides are TGTGCCAGCAGCCCCGCCGGACTAGCGGGGAATGAGCAGTTCTTC.

V and J are TRBV6-2 or TRBV6-3 and TRBJ1-5, with no clear D. V dropped 0 bases and J dropped 0 bases, with 6 bases sitting between them. The CDR3 runs 15 residues. Germline-derived CDR1 and CDR2 are MNHEY and SVGEGT. CDR3 DNA sequence: TGTGCCAGCAGTTACTCGAAGGGTAGCAATCAGCCCCAGCATTTT. Its protein product is CASSYSKGSNQPQHF.

This clonotype has ten or more counts. The chain links TRBV7-2 to TRBJ2-3; the D is unclear. The CDR3 is 15 residues long. Between the trimmed V and J ends, which lost 1 base and 0 bases, there was a span of 8 bases. Germline V gene data show CDR1 as SGHTA and CDR2 as FQGNSA. The CDR3, as DNA: TGTGCCAGCAGCTTAGAAGAATTTAGCACAGATACGCAGTATTTT. Protein product: CASSLEEFSTDTQYF.

J is TRBJ2-7 and V is TRBV20-1; 10 bases map to TRBD2. The V segment lost 0 bases and the J segment 6 bases; nucleotides outside the gene matches: 5. Germline-derived CDR1 and CDR2 are DFQATT and SNEGSKA (reference sequence). CDR3 length: 14 residues. The CDR3 coding sequence is TGCAGTGCTAGAGATTTAGCGGGAGGAGGCGAGCAGTACTTC. It yields the protein CSARDLAGGGEQYF.

The V and J genes are TRBV24-1 and TRBJ2-1; TRBD1 aligns across 7 bases. CDR3 length: 13 amino acids. The V segment lost 4 bases and the J segment 6 bases; nucleotides outside the gene matches: 2. Germline V lookup: CDR1 KGHDR, CDR2 SFDVKD. DNA for the CDR3: TGTGCCACCAGTGAGAGGGGGCCCAATGAGCAGTTCTTC. This translates into CATSERGPNEQFF.

V usage is TRBV7-8 and J usage is TRBJ2-2; TRBD1 matches at 7 bases. Germline V gene sequence: CDR1 SGHVS, CDR2 FQNEAQ. Germline trimming cut 5 bases from V and 0 bases from J; bases unmatched to any gene: 6. The CDR3 covers 16 residues. The CDR3 bases are TGTGCCAGCAGCCTTCCTGACAGGGCGAACACCGGGGAGCTGTTTTTT. Protein: CASSLPDRANTGELFF. The whole variable domain, filled in from reference TRBV7-8 and TRBJ2-2, reads GAGVSQSPRYKVAKRGQDVALRCDPISGHVSLFWYQQALGQGPEFLTYFQNEAQLDKSGLPSDRFFAERPEGSVSTLKIQRTQQEDSAVYLCASSLPDRANTGELFFGEGSRLTVL.

The chain carries TRBV7-3 and TRBJ1-1, with 7 bases identical to TRBD1. Germline V gene lookup returns CDR1 SGHTA and CDR2 FQGTGA. The CDR3 has 16 residues. The V and J ends lost 5 bases and 3 bases, in that order; junction bases with no gene match: 12. The CDR3 sequence is CASSPPRGPGDTEAFF. The DNA for the CDR3 is TGTGCCAGCAGCCCGCCGAGGGGGCCGGGGGACACTGAAGCTTTCTTT.

J is TRBJ1-2 and V is TRBV4-3; D not resolved. The CDR3 is 17 amino acids. With 0 bases removed from V and 4 bases from J, the gap between germline ends came to 18 bases. Germline V CDR1 and CDR2: LGHNA, YSLEER. The CDR3 region is CASSQDVAGGEFYGYTF. CDR3 bases: TGCGCCAGCAGCCAAGATGTGGCGGGCGGAGAATTCTATGGCTACACCTTC.

This clonotype was counted ten times or more. V usage is TRBV11-2 and J usage is TRBJ2-5; D is perhaps TRBD1 (5 bases). V gave up 1 base and J gave up 2 bases, with 14 bases separating them. Germline V lookup: CDR1 SGHAT, CDR2 FQNNGV. There are 16 residues in the CDR3. CDR3 sequence (DNA): TGTGCCAGCAGCTTAGGGACAAGCCCCTTACAAGAGACCCAGTACTTC. Amino acids: CASSLGTSPLQETQYF.

At least ten counts were recorded for this clonotype. The V and J genes are TRBV12-3 or TRBV12-4 and TRBJ1-2, with D unclear. Trimming left V 1 base short and J 0 bases short, with 12 bases between. There are 16 residues in the CDR3. The CDR3, as DNA: TGTGCCAGCAGTTTAGGATTGACTGCTCCTAACTATGGCTACACCTTC. This gives the protein CASSLGLTAPNYGYTF.